This T cell receptor beta chain was documented in a study of control samples from healthy donors and cancer patients. Generated by immunoSEQ multiplex PCR, the TCRdb table keeps only in-frame clones and is missing some. The top ten hold 11% of the sample, which has about 80,000 clones, 80% to 90% seen once. V was pared by 0 bases and J by 4 bases, with 0 bases of the junction left unmatched. Germline CDR1 is GTSNPN and CDR2 is SVGIG (reference sequence). The CDR3 spans 13 residues. Turning to this clone: The identical CDR3 is also encoded by other nucleotide sequences in the sample.

Sequencing was carried out using PBMCs. The TCR sequence derives from a man aged 60 to 75 with head and neck cancer. The V and J genes are TRBV30 and TRBJ1-5; TRBD1 matches 7 bases. The CDR3 DNA sequence: TGTGCCTGGAGTGTACAGGGGAATCAGCCCCAGCATTTT. Translating gives CAWSVQGNQPQHF.